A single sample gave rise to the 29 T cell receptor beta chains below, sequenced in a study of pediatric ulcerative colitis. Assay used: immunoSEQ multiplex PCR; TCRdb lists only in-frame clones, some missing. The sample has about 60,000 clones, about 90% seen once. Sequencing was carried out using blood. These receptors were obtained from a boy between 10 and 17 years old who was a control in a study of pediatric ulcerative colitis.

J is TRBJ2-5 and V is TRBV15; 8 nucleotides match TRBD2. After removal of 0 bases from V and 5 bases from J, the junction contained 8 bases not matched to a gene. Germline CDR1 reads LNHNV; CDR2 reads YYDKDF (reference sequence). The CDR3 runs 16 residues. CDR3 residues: CATSRDRGSGVETQYF. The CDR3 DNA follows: TGTGCCACCAGCAGAGATCGGGGTAGCGGGGTGGAGACCCAGTACTTC.

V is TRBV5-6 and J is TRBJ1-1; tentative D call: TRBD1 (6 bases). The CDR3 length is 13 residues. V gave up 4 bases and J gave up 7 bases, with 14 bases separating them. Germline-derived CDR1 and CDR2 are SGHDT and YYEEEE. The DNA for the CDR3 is TGTGCCAGCAGCGTGGGACATGAGGATGAAGCTTTCTTT. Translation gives CASSVGHEDEAFF.

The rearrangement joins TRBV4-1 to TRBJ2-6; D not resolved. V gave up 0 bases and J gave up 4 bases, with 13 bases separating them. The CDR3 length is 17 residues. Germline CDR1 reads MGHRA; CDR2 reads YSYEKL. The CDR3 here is CASSQDLESGGANVLTF. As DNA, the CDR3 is TGCGCCAGCAGCCAAGATTTGGAGAGTGGAGGGGCCAACGTCCTGACTTTC.

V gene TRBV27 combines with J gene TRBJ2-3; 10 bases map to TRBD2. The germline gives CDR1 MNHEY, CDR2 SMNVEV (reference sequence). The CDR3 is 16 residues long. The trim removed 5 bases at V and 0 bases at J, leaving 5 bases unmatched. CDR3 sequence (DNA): TGTGCCAGCAGTCCACTAGCGGGGACTAGCACAGATACGCAGTATTTT. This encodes CASSPLAGTSTDTQYF.

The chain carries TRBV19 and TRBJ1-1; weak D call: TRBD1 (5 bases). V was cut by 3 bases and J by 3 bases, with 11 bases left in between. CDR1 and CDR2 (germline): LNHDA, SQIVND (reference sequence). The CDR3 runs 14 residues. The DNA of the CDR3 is TGTGCCAGTAGTATTTCGGGACCCCACACTGAAGCTTTCTTT. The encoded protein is CASSISGPHTEAFF.

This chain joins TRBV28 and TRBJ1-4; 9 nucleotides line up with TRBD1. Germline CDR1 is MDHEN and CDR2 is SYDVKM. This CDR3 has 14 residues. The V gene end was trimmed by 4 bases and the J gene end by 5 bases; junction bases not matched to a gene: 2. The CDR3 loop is CASSSGTGNEKLFF. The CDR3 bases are TGTGCCAGCAGTTCCGGGACAGGGAATGAAAAACTGTTTTTT.

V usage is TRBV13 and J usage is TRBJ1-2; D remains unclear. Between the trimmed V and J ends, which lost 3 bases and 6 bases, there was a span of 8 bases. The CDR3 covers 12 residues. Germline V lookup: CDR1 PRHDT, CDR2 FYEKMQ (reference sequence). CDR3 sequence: CASSFLQHGYTF. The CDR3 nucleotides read TGTGCCAGCAGCTTCTTGCAGCATGGCTACACCTTC.

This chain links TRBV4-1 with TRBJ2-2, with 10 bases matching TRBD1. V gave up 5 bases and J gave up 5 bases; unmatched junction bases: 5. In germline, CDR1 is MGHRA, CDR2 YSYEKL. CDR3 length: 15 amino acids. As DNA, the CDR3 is TGCGCCAGCAGCTATCCGGGACAGGGGACCGGGGAGCTGTTTTTT. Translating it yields CASSYPGQGTGELFF.

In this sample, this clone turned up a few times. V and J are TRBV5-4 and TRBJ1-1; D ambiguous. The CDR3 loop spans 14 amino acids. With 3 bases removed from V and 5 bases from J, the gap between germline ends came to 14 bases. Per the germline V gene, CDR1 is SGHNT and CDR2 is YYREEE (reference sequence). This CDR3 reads CASSSAGSRTEAFF. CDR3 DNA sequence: TGTGCCAGCAGCTCTGCAGGCTCCAGGACTGAAGCTTTCTTT.

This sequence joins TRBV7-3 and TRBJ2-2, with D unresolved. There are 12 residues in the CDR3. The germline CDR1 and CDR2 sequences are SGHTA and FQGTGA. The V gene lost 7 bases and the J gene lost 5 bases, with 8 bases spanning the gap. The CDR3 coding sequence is TGTGCCAGCAAAGGATCGACCGGGGAGCTGTTTTTT. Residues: CASKGSTGELFF.

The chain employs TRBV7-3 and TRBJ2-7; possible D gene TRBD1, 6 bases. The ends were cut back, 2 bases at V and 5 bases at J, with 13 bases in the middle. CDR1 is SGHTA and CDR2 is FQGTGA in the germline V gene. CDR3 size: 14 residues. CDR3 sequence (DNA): TGTGCCAGCAGCTTAGGGCCCTACAGGGACGAGCAGTACTTC. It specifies CASSLGPYRDEQYF.

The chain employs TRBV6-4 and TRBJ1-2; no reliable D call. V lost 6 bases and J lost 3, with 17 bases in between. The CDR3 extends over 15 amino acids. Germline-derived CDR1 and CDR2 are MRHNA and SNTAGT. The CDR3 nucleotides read TGTGCCAGCAGGAGGTACGCACGAGAAGACTATGGCTACACCTTC. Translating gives CASRRYAREDYGYTF.

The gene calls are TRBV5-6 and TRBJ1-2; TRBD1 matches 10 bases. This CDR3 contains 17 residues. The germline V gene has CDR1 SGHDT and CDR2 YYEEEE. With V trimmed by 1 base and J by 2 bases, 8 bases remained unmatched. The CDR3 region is CASSLPEGDRGNYGYTF. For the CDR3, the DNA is TGTGCCAGCAGCTTGCCCGAGGGGGACAGGGGAAACTATGGCTACACCTTC.

CDR3 nucleotide sequence: TGTGCCAGCAGCTCGCGGGGGGGCCAAGATACGCAGTATTTT. This encodes CASSSRGGQDTQYF. V usage is TRBV11-2 and J usage is TRBJ2-3; 9 nucleotides match TRBD2. CDR1 is SGHAT and CDR2 is FQNNGV in the germline V gene. The CDR3 has 14 residues. V shed 4 bases, J shed 5 bases, and the junction held 4 bases outside the gene matches.

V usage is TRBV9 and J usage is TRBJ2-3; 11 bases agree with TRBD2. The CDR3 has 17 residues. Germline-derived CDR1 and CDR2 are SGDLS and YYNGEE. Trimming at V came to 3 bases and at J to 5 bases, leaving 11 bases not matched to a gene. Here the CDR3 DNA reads TGTGCCAGCAGCGGAAGAATAGCGGGAGGGCCGGGAGATACGCAGTATTTT. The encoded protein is CASSGRIAGGPGDTQYF.

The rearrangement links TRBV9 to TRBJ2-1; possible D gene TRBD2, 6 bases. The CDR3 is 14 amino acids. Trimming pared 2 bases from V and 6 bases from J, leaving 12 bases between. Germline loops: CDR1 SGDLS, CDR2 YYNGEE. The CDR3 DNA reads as TGTGCCAGCAGCGTCGGGGGAATCGGCAATGAGCAGTTCTTC. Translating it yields CASSVGGIGNEQFF.

The CDR3 bases are TGCGCCAGCAGCTTGAAATCCGTGGGACAGGGGAACTACGAGCAGTACTTC. Amino acid sequence: CASSLKSVGQGNYEQYF. The chain carries TRBV5-1 and TRBJ2-7; 10 bases fit TRBD1. This CDR3 contains 17 residues. CDR1 is SGHRS and CDR2 is YFSETQ in the germline V gene. Germline trimming cut 1 base from V and 3 bases from J; bases unmatched to any gene: 10.

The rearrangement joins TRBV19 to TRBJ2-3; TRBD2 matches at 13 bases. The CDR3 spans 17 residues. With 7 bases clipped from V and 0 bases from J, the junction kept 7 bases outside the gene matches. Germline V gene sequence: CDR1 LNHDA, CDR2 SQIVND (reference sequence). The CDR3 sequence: CASTWTSGGLSTDTQYF. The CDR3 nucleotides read TGTGCCAGTACTTGGACTAGCGGGGGTCTTAGCACAGATACGCAGTATTTT.

CDR3 region: CASSPVVAGGIDTQYF. In nucleotides, the CDR3 is TGCGCCAGCAGCCCCGTGGTAGCGGGGGGTATCGATACGCAGTATTTT. The chain recombines TRBV4-3 with TRBJ2-3; 10 positions match TRBD2. There are 16 residues in the CDR3. Germline lookup yields CDR1 LGHNA and CDR2 YSLEER. J was trimmed by 6 bases and V by 4 bases; bases with no gene match: 10.

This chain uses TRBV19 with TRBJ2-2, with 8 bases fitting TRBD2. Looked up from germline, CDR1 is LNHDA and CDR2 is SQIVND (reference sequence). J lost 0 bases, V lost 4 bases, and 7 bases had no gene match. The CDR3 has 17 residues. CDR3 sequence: CASSNGRALANTGELFF. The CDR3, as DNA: TGTGCCAGTAGTAACGGGAGGGCCTTGGCGAACACCGGGGAGCTGTTTTTT.

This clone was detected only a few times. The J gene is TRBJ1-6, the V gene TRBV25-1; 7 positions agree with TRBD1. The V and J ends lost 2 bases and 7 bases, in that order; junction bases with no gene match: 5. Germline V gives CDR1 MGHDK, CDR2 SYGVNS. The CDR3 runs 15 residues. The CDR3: CASSEREQGNSPLHF. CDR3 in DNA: TGTGCCAGCAGTGAAAGGGAACAGGGGAATTCACCCCTCCACTTT. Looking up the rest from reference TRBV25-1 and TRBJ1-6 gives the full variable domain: EADIYQTPRYLVIGTGKKITLECSQTMGHDKMYWYQQDPGMELHLIHYSYGVNSTEKGDLSSESTVSRIRTEHFPLTLESARPSHTSQYLCASSEREQGNSPLHFGNGTRLTVT.

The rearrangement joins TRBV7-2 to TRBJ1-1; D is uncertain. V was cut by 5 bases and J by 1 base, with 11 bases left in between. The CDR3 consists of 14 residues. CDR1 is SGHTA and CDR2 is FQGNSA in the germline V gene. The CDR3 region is CASSLWTGNTEAFF. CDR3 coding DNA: TGTGCCAGCAGCCTATGGACGGGGAACACTGAAGCTTTCTTT.

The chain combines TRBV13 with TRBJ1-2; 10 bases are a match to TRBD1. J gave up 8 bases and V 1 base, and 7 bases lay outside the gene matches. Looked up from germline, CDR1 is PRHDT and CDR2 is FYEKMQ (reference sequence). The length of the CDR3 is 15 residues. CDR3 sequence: CASSLEWDRGFGYTF. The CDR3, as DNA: TGTGCCAGCAGCTTAGAATGGGACAGGGGTTTCGGCTACACCTTC.

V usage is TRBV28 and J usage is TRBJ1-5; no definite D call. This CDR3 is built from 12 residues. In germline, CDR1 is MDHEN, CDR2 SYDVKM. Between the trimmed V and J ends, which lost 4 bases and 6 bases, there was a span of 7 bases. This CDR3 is CASSSLPQPQHF. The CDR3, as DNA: TGTGCCAGCAGTTCCCTTCCTCAGCCCCAGCATTTT.

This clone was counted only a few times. In DNA form, the CDR3 reads TGTGCCATCAGGAAGACAGAAGAGCAATACAATGAGCAGTTCTTC. This encodes CAIRKTEEQYNEQFF. The rearrangement links TRBV10-3 to TRBJ2-1; D is possibly TRBD1 (5 bases). Germline CDR1 ENHRY, CDR2 SYGVKD. V was trimmed by 6 bases and J by 4 bases, leaving 16 bases between them. CDR3 length: 15 residues.

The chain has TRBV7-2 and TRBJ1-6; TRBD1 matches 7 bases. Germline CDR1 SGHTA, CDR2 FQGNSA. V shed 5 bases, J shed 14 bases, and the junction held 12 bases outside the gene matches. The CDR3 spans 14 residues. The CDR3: CASSRDSLIKALHF. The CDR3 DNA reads TGTGCCAGCAGCCGGGACAGTCTAATCAAGGCCCTCCACTTT.

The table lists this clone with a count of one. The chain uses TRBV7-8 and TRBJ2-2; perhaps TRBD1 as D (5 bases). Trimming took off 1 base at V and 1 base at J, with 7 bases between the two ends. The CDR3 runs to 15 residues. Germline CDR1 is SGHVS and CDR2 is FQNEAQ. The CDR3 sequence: CASSLGGRNTGELFF. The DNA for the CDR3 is TGTGCCAGCAGCTTAGGGGGCCGGAACACCGGGGAGCTGTTTTTT.

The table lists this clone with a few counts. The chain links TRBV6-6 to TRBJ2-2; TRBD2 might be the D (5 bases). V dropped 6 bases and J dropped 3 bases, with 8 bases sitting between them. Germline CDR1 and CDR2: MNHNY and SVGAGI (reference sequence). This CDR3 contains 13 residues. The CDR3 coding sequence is TGTGCCAGCAGGACGCGGGACACCGGGGAGCTGTTTTTT. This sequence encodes CASRTRDTGELFF.

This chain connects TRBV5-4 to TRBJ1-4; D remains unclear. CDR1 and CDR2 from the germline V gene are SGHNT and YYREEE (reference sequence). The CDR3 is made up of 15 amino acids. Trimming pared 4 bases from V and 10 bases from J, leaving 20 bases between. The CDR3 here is CASSHFGVKDGKLFF. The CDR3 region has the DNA TGTGCCAGCAGCCACTTCGGTGTTAAGGATGGAAAACTGTTTTTT.